This T cell receptor (beta chain) was observed in a study of OX40 agonist ivuxolimab in advanced cancers. This table comes from immunoSEQ multiplex PCR, and its TCRdb copy is limited to in-frame clones, with some not included. The sample gives tens of thousands of clones, nearly 80% of which show up once; approximately 2.3% is in the top ten. Trimming removed 0 bases from V and 8 bases from J; junction bases left unmatched: 8. Germline-derived CDR1 and CDR2 are SGHRS and YFSETQ. This CDR3 contains 15 residues. The starting material was CD4+ or CD8+ T cells sorted from blood, obtained in a trial of the OX40 agonist ivuxolimab. The sequence was obtained from an adult with an advanced solid tumor such as melanoma, head and neck, liver or kidney cancer. This chain links TRBV5-1 with TRBJ2-1, with 7 bases that match TRBD2. This chain's CDR3 is CASSLGLADRDEQFF. Here the CDR3 DNA reads TGCGCCAGCAGCTTGGGGCTAGCGGACCGGGATGAGCAGTTCTTC.